This T cell receptor beta chain was identified during a study of blood T cell repertoires in COVID-19. Study details: Sources were T cells, B-cell-depleted T cells, or PBMCs; the material itself was cDNA or gDNA.

V was pared by 3 bases and J by 3 bases, with 20 bases between. The CDR3 is 16 residues long. Germline V lookup: CDR1 DFQATT, CDR2 SNEGSKA (reference sequence). The assay was immunoSEQ multiplex PCR, and TCRdb's table has in-frame clones only and misses some. Of fewer than 400,000 clones listed, around 86% are singletons. The study recruited people aged 18 to 89 years across roughly 25 US areas. Symptom resolution, clearance, or two negative PCRs marked the recovered donors of Cohort 3. The sequence was obtained from a man aged 55 to 70 who had recovered from COVID-19. V is TRBV20-1 and J is TRBJ2-5; weak D call: TRBD2 (6 bases). Sequenced: PBMCs or T cells enriched from blood (not recorded which). The DNA for the CDR3 is TGCAGTGCTAGTCTTCGGGCCCGGGAGCGAAAAGAGACCCAGTACTTC. Protein product: CSASLRARERKETQYF.